Below, 24 T cell receptor beta chains from the same sample are listed, as sequenced in a study of chemoradiotherapy in HPV16-positive cancers. Using immunoSEQ multiplex PCR, the repertoire was profiled, and TCRdb retains in-frame clones only, with some absent. Of roughly 40,000 clones in the sample, roughly 77% were seen once. This specimen was blood, taken from a patient who underwent chemoradiotherapy. These receptor sequences come from a human donor with HPV-associated anogenital cancer.

This chain links TRBV29-1 with TRBJ2-2; 7 bases line up with TRBD1. Germline V CDR1 and CDR2: SQVTM, ANQGSEA. Trimming at V came to 0 bases and at J to 7 bases, leaving 11 bases not matched to a gene. The CDR3 is made up of 16 amino acids. CDR3 amino acids: CSVEDPFTGVNGELFF. The CDR3 DNA sequence: TGCAGCGTTGAAGATCCCTTTACAGGGGTTAACGGGGAGCTGTTTTTT.

The J gene is TRBJ2-7, the V gene TRBV7-9; D is unresolved. This CDR3 has 12 residues. The V gene's germline CDR1 is SEHNR and CDR2 FQNEAQ (reference sequence). Trimming took 5 bases from V and 2 from J, leaving 7 bases between them. The CDR3 reads CASSAATYEQYF. DNA for the CDR3: TGTGCCAGCAGCGCCGCAACCTACGAGCAGTACTTC. The full variable domain, completed using reference TRBV7-9 and TRBJ2-7, is DTGVSQNPRHKITKRGQNVTFRCDPISEHNRLYWYRQTLGQGPEFLTYFQNEAQLEKSRLLSDRFSAERPKGSFSTLEIQRTEQGDSAMYLCASSAATYEQYFGPGTRLTVT.

The chain uses TRBV4-1 and TRBJ1-5; no clear D gene. From germline, CDR1 is MGHRA and CDR2 YSYEKL. The V end was cut by 0 bases, the J end by 0 bases, with 12 bases between. This CDR3 contains 17 residues. The CDR3: CASSQDGNRYSNQPQHF. As DNA, the CDR3 is TGCGCCAGCAGCCAAGATGGGAACAGATATAGCAATCAGCCCCAGCATTTT.

The chain carries TRBV5-1 and TRBJ1-2; D uncertain. CDR1 and CDR2 from the germline V gene are SGHRS and YFSETQ. The V end lost 0 bases, the J end lost 1 base, and 10 bases lay between the germline ends. The CDR3 length is 15 residues. CDR3 sequence reads: CASSLAASVNYGYTF. The CDR3 bases are TGCGCCAGCAGCTTGGCCGCGTCAGTTAACTATGGCTACACCTTC. The whole variable domain, remainder taken from reference TRBV5-1 and TRBJ1-2, is KAGVTQTPRYLIKTRGQQVTLSCSPISGHRSVSWYQQTPGQGLQFLFEYFSETQRNKGNFPGRFSGRQFSNSRSEMNVSTLELGDSALYLCASSLAASVNYGYTFGSGTRLTVV.

V usage is TRBV7-9 and J usage is TRBJ2-3; 7 nucleotides align to TRBD1. V dropped 8 bases and J dropped 4; count of bases not matched to a gene: 9. The CDR3 loop spans 14 amino acids. The V gene's germline CDR1 is SEHNR and CDR2 FQNEAQ (reference sequence). The CDR3 bases are TGTGCCAGCGGCCGAGGACAGGCACCAGATACGCAGTATTTT. It yields the protein CASGRGQAPDTQYF. The full variable domain, completed using reference TRBV7-9 and TRBJ2-3, is DTGVSQNPRHKITKRGQNVTFRCDPISEHNRLYWYRQTLGQGPEFLTYFQNEAQLEKSRLLSDRFSAERPKGSFSTLEIQRTEQGDSAMYLCASGRGQAPDTQYFGPGTRLTVL.

The genes are TRBV7-7 and TRBJ1-5; 7 nucleotides match TRBD1. Trimming removed 9 bases from V and 0 bases from J; junction bases left unmatched: 14. The CDR3 is 17 residues long. Looked up from germline, CDR1 is SSHAT and CDR2 is FNYEAQ (reference sequence). CDR3 sequence reads: CASPPGQQPYSNQPQHF. For the CDR3, the DNA is TGTGCCAGTCCACCGGGACAGCAACCGTATAGCAATCAGCCCCAGCATTTT.

The J gene is TRBJ1-5, the V gene TRBV27; D is uncertain. CDR3 length equals 14 residues. Germline assignment: CDR1 MNHEY and CDR2 SMNVEV (reference sequence). The V end lost 5 bases, the J end lost 2 bases, and 10 bases lay between the germline ends. The CDR3 sequence: CASSLAGGNQPQHF. In DNA form, the CDR3 reads TGTGCCAGCAGTCTAGCCGGGGGCAATCAGCCCCAGCATTTT.

The V gene is TRBV19, the J gene TRBJ1-2, with 9 bases that match TRBD1. This CDR3 has 13 residues. Per the germline V gene, CDR1 is LNHDA and CDR2 is SQIVND (reference sequence). After removal of 4 bases from V and 6 bases from J, the junction contained 3 bases not matched to a gene. This CDR3 reads CASSRGQGNGYTF. Written as DNA, the CDR3 is TGTGCCAGTAGTAGGGGACAGGGTAATGGCTACACCTTC.

This clone was observed once. V gene TRBV9 combines with J gene TRBJ1-1; D is possibly TRBD1 (6 bases). V dropped 0 bases and J dropped 1 base, with 22 bases sitting between them. CDR3 length equals 19 residues. Germline CDR1 reads SGDLS; CDR2 reads YYNGEE. The CDR3 DNA follows: TGTGCCAGCAGCGTAGGTCCAATTGGGGGATGGGACAAGAACACTGAAGCTTTCTTT. This sequence encodes CASSVGPIGGWDKNTEAFF.

The table lists this clone with a count of one. The CDR3 DNA sequence: TGCGCCAGCAGCCAATTAAACAGAGGAGAGGAGACCCAGTACTTC. Amino acids: CASSQLNRGEETQYF. This chain connects TRBV4-1 to TRBJ2-5; D remains unclear. CDR3 length: 15 amino acids. Germline V gene lookup returns CDR1 MGHRA and CDR2 YSYEKL. V was clipped by 2 bases and J by 5 bases, with 15 bases between them.

V gene TRBV7-9 combines with J gene TRBJ2-7; unclear D gene. Germline V gene data show CDR1 as SEHNR and CDR2 as FQNEAQ (reference sequence). This CDR3 has 15 residues. The V end was cut by 5 bases, the J end by 6 bases, with 20 bases between. The CDR3 spells CASSRGDLHAAEQYF. In DNA form, the CDR3 reads TGTGCCAGCAGCCGAGGCGACCTTCATGCTGCCGAGCAGTACTTC.

V usage is TRBV6-5 and J usage is TRBJ2-1; D possibly corresponds to TRBD2 (7 bases). CDR1 is MNHEY and CDR2 is SVGAGI in the germline V gene. The CDR3 runs 15 residues. Trimming removed 7 bases at V and 2 bases at J, with 15 bases between. The CDR3 loop is CASTFSGGPYNEQFF. The CDR3 region has the DNA TGTGCCAGCACCTTTTCGGGGGGCCCCTACAATGAGCAGTTCTTC.

The table lists this clone with a few counts. The rearrangement uses TRBV19 and TRBJ1-1; possible D gene TRBD1, 6 bases. This CDR3 is 13 amino acids long. The germline V and J ends were trimmed by 0 bases and 8 bases, with 10 bases remaining between them. In germline, CDR1 is LNHDA, CDR2 SQIVND (reference sequence). The CDR3 sequence: CASSIDPGTEAFF. In DNA, the CDR3 is TGTGCCAGTAGTATAGATCCGGGGACAGAAGCTTTCTTT.

The chain is built from TRBV18 and TRBJ1-6, with D possibly being TRBD1 (5 bases). Trimming stripped 3 bases from V and 6 bases from J, with 12 bases between. Germline V gene lookup returns CDR1 KGHSH and CDR2 LQKENI. The CDR3 extends over 15 amino acids. The CDR3 reads CASSPSRAFNSPLHF. In DNA, the CDR3 is TGTGCCAGCTCACCGAGCAGGGCGTTTAATTCACCCCTCCACTTT.

The V call is TRBV2, the J call TRBJ2-7; D may match TRBD1 or TRBD2 (5 bases each). Germline lookup yields CDR1 SNHLY and CDR2 FYNNEI. V lost 5 bases to trimming and J lost 1 base, with 12 bases between them. The CDR3 loop spans 14 amino acids. The CDR3 loop is CASSRGRQSYEQYF. CDR3 bases: TGTGCCAGCAGTCGGGGCAGGCAATCCTACGAGCAGTACTTC.

The chain is built from TRBV7-9 and TRBJ2-7; D possibly corresponds to TRBD2 (6 bases). V lost 4 bases, J lost 2 bases, and 15 bases lay in between. The CDR3 totals 15 residues. Germline V lookup: CDR1 SEHNR, CDR2 FQNEAQ (reference sequence). The CDR3 is CASSYMMGGTYEQYF. DNA of the CDR3: TGTGCCAGCAGCTACATGATGGGAGGTACCTACGAGCAGTACTTC.

V usage is TRBV18 and J usage is TRBJ1-2; no reliable D call. The CDR3 contains 17 residues. Germline-derived CDR1 and CDR2 are KGHSH and LQKENI. Trimming stripped 3 bases from V and 8 bases from J, with 25 bases between. CDR3 protein: CASSPPAAFPMARGYTF. The CDR3 DNA is TGTGCCAGCTCACCCCCCGCGGCGTTCCCTATGGCTCGGGGCTACACCTTC.

V is TRBV5-1 and J is TRBJ2-5; 8 positions agree with TRBD1. With V trimmed by 0 bases and J by 5 bases, 3 bases remained unmatched. Germline V CDR1 and CDR2: SGHRS, YFSETQ. This CDR3 comprises 14 residues. The DNA for the CDR3 is TGCGCCAGCAGCTTGGCAGGGGGCAGGGAGACCCAGTACTTC. Residues: CASSLAGGRETQYF.

The V gene is TRBV5-5, the J gene TRBJ1-4; tentative D call: TRBD1 (5 bases). Trimming left V 4 bases short and J 0 bases short, with 13 bases between. CDR1 SGHKS and CDR2 YYEKEE come from the germline V gene (reference sequence). There are 16 residues in the CDR3. DNA of the CDR3: TGTGCCAGCAGCCGGGGGGTTACCGCAACTAATGAAAAACTGTTTTTT. Protein: CASSRGVTATNEKLFF.

J is TRBJ2-5 and V is TRBV18; D call uncertain. Germline-derived CDR1 and CDR2 are KGHSH and LQKENI. V lost 0 bases and J 2 bases, leaving 7 bases between the germline ends. There are 14 residues in the CDR3. The CDR3 here is CASSPPSPQETQYF. The CDR3 region has the DNA TGTGCCAGCTCACCACCGTCTCCACAAGAGACCCAGTACTTC.

The chain recombines TRBV5-4 with TRBJ2-2, with 14 bases that match TRBD2. Trimming removed 3 bases from V and 1 base from J; junction bases left unmatched: 2. Germline loops: CDR1 SGHNT, CDR2 YYREEE (reference sequence). The CDR3 runs to 17 residues. CDR3 nucleotides: TGTGCCAGCAGCTACGGGACTAGCGGGGGGAACACCGGGGAGCTGTTTTTT. Its protein is CASSYGTSGGNTGELFF.

This rearrangement joins TRBV7-3 to TRBJ2-1; D may correspond to TRBD1 or TRBD2 (6 bases each). V lost 2 bases, J lost 5 bases, and 16 bases lay in between. Germline V CDR1 and CDR2: SGHTA, FQGTGA. The CDR3 loop spans 16 amino acids. The chain's CDR3 is CASSLWFGGRNNEQFF. The CDR3 coding sequence is TGTGCCAGCAGCTTATGGTTTGGGGGGCGAAACAATGAGCAGTTCTTC.

The chain couples TRBV11-3 to TRBJ1-4; D uncertain. The germline V and J ends were trimmed by 5 bases and 3 bases, with 7 bases remaining between them. CDR3 length: 13 residues. Germline values: CDR1 SGHNT, CDR2 YENEEA. CDR3 protein: CASSIGPNEKLFF. CDR3 sequence (DNA): TGTGCCAGCAGCATTGGACCTAATGAAAAACTGTTTTTT. Using reference TRBV11-3 and TRBJ1-4 for the parts outside the CDR3, the full variable domain is EAGVVQSPRYKIIEKKQPVAFWCNPISGHNTLYWYLQNLGQGPELLIRYENEEAVDDSQLPKDRFSAERLKGVDSTLKIQPAELGDSAVYLCASSIGPNEKLFFGSGTQLSVL.

The rearrangement joins TRBV9 to TRBJ2-1, with D perhaps being TRBD1 or TRBD2 (6 bases each). Germline V gene lookup returns CDR1 SGDLS and CDR2 YYNGEE. Trimming removed 1 base at V and 8 bases at J, with 19 bases between. CDR3 length: 16 amino acids. Here the CDR3 reads CASSVLLQGGRDEQFF. The CDR3 DNA reads TGTGCCAGCAGCGTACTCTTACAGGGAGGACGAGATGAGCAGTTCTTC.